A selection of T cell receptor beta chains follows, all from one sample in a study of T cells in localized non-small cell lung cancer. The method was immunoSEQ multiplex PCR; TCRdb's version includes in-frame clones alone and lacks a portion of them. The sample lists about 25,000 clones, roughly 90% occurring once. The sequencing used peripheral blood, collected before any cancer treatment. These receptors were obtained from a woman aged 40 to 75 with stage I lung adenocarcinoma. CDR3s include the opening cysteine and the closing phenylalanine or tryptophan. D genes are given only for firm matches. Size tells how often a clone was seen (once, few, many) or the class of an expanded clone, and some rows leave it out.

>NA|NA|TRBV4-1|TRBJ2-3
TGCGCCAGCAGCCAAGAGGTATGGAGACAGCGAATAAGAATGGATACGCAGTATTTT
CASSQEVWRQRIRMDTQYF
>NA|NA|TRBV9|TRBJ2-2
TGTGCCAGCAGCGACCGAGGGGGGCGGGAGACCGGGGAGCTGTTTTTT
CASSDRGGRETGELFF
>NA|NA|TRBV6-1|TRBJ1-5
TGTGCCAGCAGTGAAGCCATGAGTCAGGGGACCTATTTGCCCCAGCATTTT
CASSEAMSQGTYLPQHF
>NA|NA|TRBV7-9|TRBJ2-3
TGTGCCAGCAGCTTAGGGGTTTATAGCACAGATACGCAGTATTTT
CASSLGVYSTDTQYF
>NA|NA|TRBV6-1|TRBJ2-1
TGTGCCAGCAGGATAGCGCCGAGCTCCTACAATGAGCAGTTCTTC
CASRIAPSSYNEQFF
>NA|few|TRBV7-9|TRBJ2-1
TGTGCCAGCAGCCCGAATCGGGACAATACACCGTTCTTC
CASSPNRDNTPFF
>TRBD1|NA|TRBV6-1|TRBJ1-2
TGTGCCAGCAGGGGACAGGCCGCTAACTATGGCTACACCTTC
CASRGQAANYGYTF
>TRBD1|NA|TRBV28|TRBJ1-2
TGTGCCAGCAGTTCGACAGGGGAAGGGAGACATGGCTACACCTTC
CASSSTGEGRHGYTF
>NA|NA|TRBV28|TRBJ2-4
TGTGCCAGCACTTCGGGGTTAGCCAAAAACATTCAGTACTTC
CASTSGLAKNIQYF
>TRBD1|NA|TRBV4-2|TRBJ2-4
TGTGCCAGCAGCCAAGGTCGACAGGGGAACATTCAGTACTTC
CASSQGRQGNIQYF
>NA|NA|TRBV11-3|TRBJ2-5
TGTGCCAGCAGATTTGTACCCCAAGAGACCCAGTACTTC
CASRFVPQETQYF
>NA|NA|TRBV27|TRBJ2-1
TGTGCCAGCAGTGTCACAGGGTTCAATGAGCAGTTCTTC
CASSVTGFNEQFF
>NA|NA|TRBV28|TRBJ1-5
TGTGCCAGCAGATCCTGGACCTACAGGAATCAGCCCCAGCATTTT
CASRSWTYRNQPQHF
>NA|NA|TRBV4-1|TRBJ2-5
TGCGCCAGCAGCTACCTTCAGACCCAGTACTTC
CASSYLQTQYF
>NA|NA|TRBV28|TRBJ1-2
TGTGCCAGCAGCCCAGCCGGGGGGTCTAGGGGCTACACCTTC
CASSPAGGSRGYTF
>TRBD1|NA|TRBV28|TRBJ1-2
TGTGCCAGTTACCTTCCCCCCGAGGACAGGAGGACTTTCTATGGCTACACCTTC
CASYLPPEDRRTFYGYTF
>NA|NA|TRBV13|TRBJ1-1
TGTGCCAGCAGCCCGGTGGCTCACACTGAAGCTTTCTTT
CASSPVAHTEAFF
>TRBD2|NA|TRBV6-4|TRBJ2-1
TGTGCCAGCAGTGAGACTAGCGGGAGGTTTTTTGTGTACAATGAGCAGTTCTTC
CASSETSGRFFVYNEQFF
>NA|NA|TRBV7-7|TRBJ2-7
TGTGCCAGCAGCTTATCTCTCGGGCCCTCCTACGAGCAGTACTTC
CASSLSLGPSYEQYF
>NA|NA|TRBV6-1|TRBJ1-2
TGTGCCAGCAGTGGTCCCTATGGCTACACCTTC
CASSGPYGYTF
>NA|NA|TRBV2|TRBJ2-1
TGTGCCAACACACAGGGCTACAATGAGCAGTTCTTC
CANTQGYNEQFF
>NA|NA|TRBV9|TRBJ2-2
TGTGCCAGCAGCCCCCTTGGTACCGGGGAGCTGTTTTTT
CASSPLGTGELFF
>TRBD1|NA|TRBV9|TRBJ2-2
TGTGCCAGCGACAGGGAATTGAGCGGGGAGCTGTTTTTT
CASDRELSGELFF
>NA|NA|TRBV2|TRBJ1-2
TGTGCCAGCAGAGCCCGGACGGGGCGGAACTATGGCTACACCTTC
CASRARTGRNYGYTF
>TRBD2|NA|TRBV6-1|TRBJ2-7
TGTGCCAGCAGTGAAGATTCCGTGACTAGCGTGAGGAACGAGCAGTACTTC
CASSEDSVTSVRNEQYF
>NA|NA|TRBV7-6|TRBJ2-5
TGTGCCAGCGCTTACCAGAGGGGAGAAGAGACCCAGTACTTC
CASAYQRGEETQYF
>NA|few|TRBV2|TRBJ1-5
TGTGCCAGCAGGACGACAAGCAATCAGCCCCAGCATTTT
CASRTTSNQPQHF
>NA|NA|TRBV5-8|TRBJ2-7
TGTGCCAGCAGCTTGACCTACGAGCAGTACTTC
CASSLTYEQYF
>NA|NA|TRBV28|TRBJ1-1
TGTGCCAGCAGTTTAAACCCCAAAAGAGAGGCTTTCTTT
CASSLNPKREAFF
>TRBD1|NA|TRBV11-2|TRBJ2-5
TGTGCCAGCAGCGACAAGCCAACCGGGACAGGGCAAGAGACCCAGTACTTC
CASSDKPTGTGQETQYF
>NA|NA|TRBV6-5|TRBJ1-2
TGTGCCAGCAGACGCACAGGGAACTATGGCTACACCTTC
CASRRTGNYGYTF
>NA|few|TRBV11-1|TRBJ2-1
TGTGCCAGCAGCTTATCCGGTGAGCAGTTCTTC
CASSLSGEQFF
>NA|once|TRBV6-5|TRBJ1-4
TGTGCCAGCAGTTACGGCAGCCCGAATGAAAAACTGTTTTTT
CASSYGSPNEKLFF
>TRBD1|NA|TRBV28|TRBJ2-5
TGTGCCAGCAGTTTGGCGGAATACAGGGGTCAGGAGACCCAGTACTTC
CASSLAEYRGQETQYF
>NA|once|TRBV27|TRBJ2-3
TGTGCCAGCAGTTTATCGGGGGGGCCGGCCGACCTGAACACAGATACGCAGTATTTT
CASSLSGGPADLNTDTQYF
>NA|NA|TRBV6-1|TRBJ2-7
TGTGCCAGCAGTGACGGGTCCACAGCGTACGAGCAGTACTTC
CASSDGSTAYEQYF
>NA|few|TRBV14|TRBJ2-7
TGTGCCAGCAGCCACGGGACGGCGTACGAGCAGTACTTC
CASSHGTAYEQYF
>NA|NA|TRBV28|TRBJ1-6
TGTGCCAGCAGTTTAACGGGTCTAAATTCACCCCTCCACTTT
CASSLTGLNSPLHF
>TRBD2|NA|TRBV11-2|TRBJ2-1
TGTGCCAGCAGCCAACGACTAGCGGGATACAATGAGCAGTTCTTC
CASSQRLAGYNEQFF
>TRBD2|NA|TRBV10-1|TRBJ2-2
TGCGCCAGCAGTGAGCGGCGGGAGGTTCACACCGGGGAGCTGTTTTTT
CASSERREVHTGELFF
>NA|NA|TRBV19|TRBJ2-1
TGTGCCAGTAGTACGTACAATGAGCAGTTCTTC
CASSTYNEQFF
>NA|NA|TRBV11-3|TRBJ2-3
TGTGCCAGCAGCTTGCGGGACGAGGGCGATACGCAGTATTTT
CASSLRDEGDTQYF
>TRBD2|NA|TRBV6-6|TRBJ2-7
TGTGCCAGCAGTTACTCTGCTAGCGGGTACTACGAGCAGTACTTC
CASSYSASGYYEQYF
>NA|NA|TRBV4-2|TRBJ1-6
TGTGCCAGCAGCCAATACGGGACGCCCAACCTCCACTTT
CASSQYGTPNLHF
>TRBD1|NA|TRBV29-1|TRBJ2-1
TGCAGCGTCGACAGGGGTCCAAACAATGAGCAGTTCTTC
CSVDRGPNNEQFF
>TRBD1|NA|TRBV2|TRBJ2-1
TGTGCCAGCTACCGAGGACAGGGGGCGCTCAATGAGCAGTTCTTC
CASYRGQGALNEQFF
>NA|NA|TRBV7-9|TRBJ1-4
TGTGCCAGCAGCTTTCATCAGGGAGAACTGTTTTTT
CASSFHQGELFF